The TCR beta chain described here comes from a study of cytomegalovirus exposure and HLA in healthy donors. The PCR ran on 60 Vbeta and 13 Jbeta primers. Sequencing used immunoSEQ multiplex PCR; TCRdb keeps in-frame clones, though not all of them. Among nearly 200,000 clones, around 79% were seen once, and the ten largest hold about 0.37%. Turning to this clone: Its specificity is unknown.

The study's findings and limits: The classifier reportedly diagnosed cytomegalovirus status with high specificity and sensitivity. Some V segments, including TRBV6-2 and TRBV6-3, were excluded as indistinguishable. An ancestry cluster, one associated with Asian ancestry, reportedly showed fewer N-insertions than the roughly 670-donor mean in a later analysis. For most TCR beta V segments, an earlier analysis put the productive rate at about 90% or about 30% of the time.

The CDR3 spans 13 residues. Trimming removed 4 bases from V and 5 bases from J, with 12 bases in between. Germline CDR1 is SGHNT and CDR2 is YYREEE (reference sequence). The sample taken for sequencing was PBMCs. The rearrangement joins TRBV5-4 to TRBJ1-2; a weak D match, TRBD1 (5 bases). The TCR sequence derives from a male donor in good health and CMV-seropositive. CDR3 DNA: TGTGCCAGCAGCCCACCCGACAGTTATGGCTACACCTTC. It specifies CASSPPDSYGYTF.